This entry is about one T cell receptor (beta chain). Its specificity is unknown. The record originates from a study of graft-versus-host responses after intestinal transplantation. Produced via immunoSEQ multiplex PCR; TCRdb's table is partial and in-frame only. The sample includes some 97,000 clones, about 90% of them seen just once. Germline loops: CDR1 MNHEY, CDR2 SVGAGI. The CDR3 is 15 amino acids. With 5 bases removed from V and 8 bases from J, the gap between germline ends came to 16 bases. The sequence was obtained from a human donor who was the organ donor for an intestinal transplant. The specimen comprised unstimulated CD4+ T cells sorted from spleen or lymph node cells, sampled before transplant. This chain links TRBV6-5 with TRBJ2-6, with D perhaps matching TRBD2 (6 bases). DNA for the CDR3: TGTGCCAGCAGTCCCCTCGGGGGTCCCCCCAACGTCCTGACTTTC. Its protein is CASSPLGGPPNVLTF.